These 17 T cell receptor beta chains originate from one sample sequenced in a study of T-cell reconstitution after alpha-beta-depleted transplantation in children (dated by TCRdb to 2015 to 2016). Libraries were prepared through PCR. Sequencing was carried out with an Illumina HiSeq 2500. To normalize quantification of the TCRbeta repertoire, the TCR libraries were built with molecular barcoding that relied on unique molecular identifiers. The public reads were reanalyzed by TCRdb: fastp trimming at Q25, MiXCR alignment, in-frame beta chains only. Merged by CDR3 protein, the rows form single entries marked with the most common genes and DNA. This sample holds a few hundred thousand distinct CDR3 sequences; 10% to 15% were observed only once. The ten top clones hold around 2.2% of the sample. The treatment or condition label corresponds to: allogeneic hematopoietic cell transplantation with graft depleted of TCRalphabeta T cells and CD19 B cells.

The sample here was PBMCs, mostly from graft donor cells, taken 360 days after TCRalphabeta/CD19-depleted stem cell transplant. The source is a male patient younger than 18 who had a stem cell transplant for acute myeloid leukemia, so the T cells may come from the graft donor.

The V call is TRBV9, the J call TRBJ2-1; no firm D call. Germline V CDR1 and CDR2: SGDLS, YYNGEE. The V end was cut by 8 bases, the J end by 1 base, with 13 bases between. The CDR3 has 14 residues. The CDR3 loop reads CASGRVASYNEQFF. CDR3 sequence (DNA): TGTGCCAGTGGGCGCGTTGCGTCCTACAATGAGCAGTTCTTC.

The J gene is TRBJ2-7, the V gene TRBV6-2 or TRBV6-3; D ambiguous. The V gene lost 7 bases and the J gene lost 6 bases, with 16 bases spanning the gap. The CDR3 is 13 amino acids. CDR1 is MNHEY and CDR2 is SVGEGT in the germline V gene. CDR3 sequence reads: CASTFTIQTEQYF. The CDR3 bases are TGTGCCAGCACGTTCACCATCCAGACCGAGCAGTACTTC.

The chain uses TRBV11-2 and TRBJ1-4, with D maybe TRBD1 (5 bases). Looked up from germline, CDR1 is SGHAT and CDR2 is FQNNGV. The length of the CDR3 is 14 residues. V shed 5 bases and J shed 10 bases, with 17 bases lying between them. CDR3 region: CASSLPPGGGKLFF. The CDR3 coding sequence is TGTGCCAGCAGCCTACCTCCCGGGGGAGGAAAACTGTTTTTT. The full variable domain, its missing parts supplied by reference TRBV11-2 and TRBJ1-4, is EAGVAQSPRYKIIEKRQSVAFWCNPISGHATLYWYQQILGQGPKLLIQFQNNGVVDDSQLPKDRFSAERLKGVDSTLKIQPAKLEDSAVYLCASSLPPGGGKLFFGSGTQLSVL.

This clonotype has more than one count but fewer than ten. The CDR3 DNA follows: TGTGCCAGCAGCTTGATGGTGGGGGACGATGAGCAGTTCTTC. This gives the protein CASSLMVGDDEQFF. The chain couples TRBV5-4 to TRBJ2-1; D could derive from TRBD1 or TRBD2 (5 bases each). Trimming shortened V by 1 base and J by 8 bases, and 13 bases separated the two germline ends. The CDR3 is 14 residues long. Germline V gives CDR1 SGHNT, CDR2 YYREEE (reference sequence).

Many counts were recorded for this clonotype. The genes are TRBV5-1 and TRBJ1-1; the match to TRBD1 covers 9 bases. V trimming: 1 base; J trimming: 5 bases; junction bases outside the gene matches: 6. Per germline, CDR1 SGHRS and CDR2 YFSETQ. The CDR3 covers 15 residues. The CDR3 loop reads CASSLTLTGGTEAFF. CDR3 in DNA: TGCGCCAGCAGCTTGACTTTGACAGGGGGAACTGAAGCTTTCTTT.

This clonotype was counted a few times. This rearrangement joins TRBV27 to TRBJ2-5, with D possibly called TRBD1 or TRBD2 (5 bases each). The germline gives CDR1 MNHEY, CDR2 SMNVEV (reference sequence). The ends were cut back, 5 bases at V and 4 bases at J, with 20 bases in the middle. The CDR3 sequence is 16 residues long. CDR3 in DNA: TGTGCCAGCAGTCCTGCCGGGGCCCTCCGCGGAGAGACCCAGTACTTC. Amino acids: CASSPAGALRGETQYF.

The V and J genes are TRBV28 and TRBJ1-5; D ambiguous. The V and J ends lost 3 bases and 5 bases respectively, with 5 bases between them. Germline CDR1 MDHEN, CDR2 SYDVKM. The CDR3 runs 12 residues. Here the CDR3 reads CASSFSYQPQHF. For the CDR3, the DNA is TGTGCCAGCAGTTTCTCTTATCAGCCCCAGCATTTT.

This clonotype showed up many times. The rearrangement uses TRBV14 and TRBJ1-5; D not resolved. The V end lost 4 bases, the J end lost 1 base, and 14 bases lay between the germline ends. This CDR3 comprises 16 residues. CDR1 is SGHDN and CDR2 is FVKESK in the germline V gene. The CDR3 here is CASSLTVGGSNQPQHF. CDR3 coding DNA: TGTGCCAGCAGCCTCACGGTCGGTGGAAGCAATCAGCCCCAGCATTTT. The whole variable domain, remainder taken from reference TRBV14 and TRBJ1-5, is EAGVTQFPSHSVIEKGQTVTLRCDPISGHDNLYWYRRVMGKEIKFLLHFVKESKQDESGMPNNRFLAERTGGTYSTLKVQPAELEDSGVYFCASSLTVGGSNQPQHFGDGTRLSIL.

This clonotype was counted at least ten times. This chain links TRBV4-3 with TRBJ2-5; D gene unclear. Germline CDR1 is LGHNA and CDR2 is YSLEER. Deletions cut 0 bases from V and 10 bases from J, with 12 bases between. CDR3 length: 13 amino acids. CDR3 residues: CASSQDVGQDQYF. CDR3 coding DNA: TGCGCCAGCAGCCAAGATGTCGGCCAGGACCAGTACTTC.

This clonotype was seen only a few times. This chain connects TRBV20-1 to TRBJ2-1; D is ambiguous. V was shortened by 8 bases and J by 5 bases, with 19 bases between the two germline ends. The CDR3 loop spans 14 amino acids. CDR1 is DFQATT and CDR2 is SNEGSKA in the germline V gene (reference sequence). CDR3 in amino acids: CSSLGLRSNNEQFF. CDR3 in DNA: TGCAGTTCTTTAGGGTTGAGGTCAAACAATGAGCAGTTCTTC.

The gene calls are TRBV7-2 and TRBJ2-1; D is unclear. The V gene's germline CDR1 is SGHTA and CDR2 FQGNSA. This CDR3 has 16 residues. Trimming cost V 1 base and J 14 bases, with 24 bases left between them. DNA of the CDR3: TGTGCCAGCAGCTTAGGGTTGGCAGGCAACGGGCGACGGAAGTTCTTC. Protein product: CASSLGLAGNGRRKFF.

The V gene is TRBV12-3 or TRBV12-4, the J gene TRBJ2-5; 7 bases fit TRBD2. J gave up 5 bases and V 6 bases, and 6 bases lay outside the gene matches. The CDR3 runs to 13 residues. The CDR3 region is CASRRSGMETQYF. As DNA, the CDR3 is TGTGCCAGCAGACGAAGCGGGATGGAGACCCAGTACTTC.

The chain recombines TRBV7-2 with TRBJ2-3; 13 bases match TRBD2. The trim removed 5 bases at V and 6 bases at J, leaving 11 bases unmatched. CDR3 length equals 17 residues. Germline CDR1 reads SGHTA; CDR2 reads FQGNSA. Here the CDR3 reads CASSTTLAGGPEDTQYF. The CDR3 nucleotides are TGTGCCAGCAGCACTACACTAGCGGGAGGGCCCGAGGATACGCAGTATTTT.

The V and J genes are TRBV4-3 and TRBJ2-7; tentatively, D is TRBD1 (5 bases). The CDR3 runs 13 residues. V was pared by 4 bases and J by 6 bases, with 13 bases between. Germline CDR1 reads LGHNA; CDR2 reads YSLEER. CDR3: CASSLSGSREQYF. The CDR3 DNA reads as TGCGCCAGCAGCCTTTCAGGGTCCCGCGAGCAGTACTTC.

The CDR3 sequence: CASSQDEGTLTDTQYF. Written as DNA, the CDR3 is TGCGCCAGCAGCCAAGATGAGGGGACACTCACAGATACGCAGTATTTT. This rearrangement joins TRBV4-3 to TRBJ2-3; tentative D call: TRBD1 (6 bases). Germline CDR1 is LGHNA and CDR2 is YSLEER. The CDR3 has 16 residues. V lost 0 bases to trimming and J lost 2 bases, with 12 bases between them.

This clonotype was detected only a few times. This chain joins TRBV4-3 and TRBJ2-2, with 10 nucleotides matching TRBD2. This CDR3 comprises 17 residues. Trimming at V came to 2 bases and at J to 2 bases, leaving 5 bases not matched to a gene. CDR1 is LGHNA, CDR2 YSLEER, per germline. The CDR3, as DNA: TGCGCCAGCAGCCAATCACGGACTAGCGGTAACACCGGGGAGCTGTTTTTT. Protein product: CASSQSRTSGNTGELFF.

This clonotype was seen a handful of times. The V gene is TRBV29-1, the J gene TRBJ2-1; 8 bases agree with TRBD1. CDR1 SQVTM and CDR2 ANQGSEA come from the germline V gene. This CDR3 has 13 amino acids. The J segment lost 9 bases and the V segment lost 6 bases, leaving 10 bases of the junction unmatched. Here the CDR3 DNA reads TGCAGCGTGGGTACAGGGGGGATAAGTGAGCAGTTCTTC. Amino acid sequence: CSVGTGGISEQFF.